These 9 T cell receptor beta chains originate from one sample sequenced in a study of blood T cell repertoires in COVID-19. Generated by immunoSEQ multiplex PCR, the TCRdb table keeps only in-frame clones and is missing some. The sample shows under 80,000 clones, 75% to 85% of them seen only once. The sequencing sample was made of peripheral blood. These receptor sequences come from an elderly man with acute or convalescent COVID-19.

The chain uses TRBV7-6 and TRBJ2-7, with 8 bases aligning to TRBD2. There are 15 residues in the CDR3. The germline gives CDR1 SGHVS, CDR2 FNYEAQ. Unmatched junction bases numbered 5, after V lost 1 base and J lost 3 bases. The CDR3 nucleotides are TGTGCCAGCAGCTTAGGTGCGGGGGGAAACTACGAGCAGTACTTC. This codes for CASSLGAGGNYEQYF.

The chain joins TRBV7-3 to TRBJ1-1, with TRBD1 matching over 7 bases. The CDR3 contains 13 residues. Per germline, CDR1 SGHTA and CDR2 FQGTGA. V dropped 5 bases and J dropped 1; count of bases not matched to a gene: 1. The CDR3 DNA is TGTGCCAGCAGCCGACAGGGGAACACTGAAGCTTTCTTT. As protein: CASSRQGNTEAFF.

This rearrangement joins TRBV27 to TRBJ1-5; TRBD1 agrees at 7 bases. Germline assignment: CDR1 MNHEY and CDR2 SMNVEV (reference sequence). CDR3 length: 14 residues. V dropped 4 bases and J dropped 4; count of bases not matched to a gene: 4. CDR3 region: CASSSTGRNQPQHF. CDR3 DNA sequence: TGTGCCAGCAGTTCGACAGGGAGGAATCAGCCCCAGCATTTT.

CDR3 in DNA: TGCGCCAGCAGCTTGCCCCGACAAAACAATGAGCAGTTCTTC. Translation gives CASSLPRQNNEQFF. The V and J genes are TRBV5-1 and TRBJ2-1, with D uncertain. V lost 1 base and J lost 5, with 10 bases in between. The germline gives CDR1 SGHRS, CDR2 YFSETQ. This CDR3 region has 14 residues.

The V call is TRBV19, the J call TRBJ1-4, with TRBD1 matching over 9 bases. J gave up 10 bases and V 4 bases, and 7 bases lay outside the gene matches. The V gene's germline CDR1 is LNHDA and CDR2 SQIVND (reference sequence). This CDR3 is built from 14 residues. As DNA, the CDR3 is TGTGCCAGTAGTACCGGGACAGGGTTCCGAAAACTGTTTTTT. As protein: CASSTGTGFRKLFF. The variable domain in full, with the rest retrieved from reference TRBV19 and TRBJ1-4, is DGGITQSPKYLFRKEGQNVTLSCEQNLNHDAMYWYRQDPGQGLRLIYYSQIVNDFQKGDIAEGYSVSREKKESFPLTVTSAQKNPTAFYLCASSTGTGFRKLFFGSGTQLSVL.

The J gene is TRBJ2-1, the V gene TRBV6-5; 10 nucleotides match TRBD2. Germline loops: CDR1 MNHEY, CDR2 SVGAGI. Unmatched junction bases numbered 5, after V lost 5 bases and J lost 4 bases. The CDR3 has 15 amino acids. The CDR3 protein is CASSTGLADYNEQFF. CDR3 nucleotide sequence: TGTGCCAGCAGTACCGGACTAGCGGATTACAATGAGCAGTTCTTC.

The chain's CDR3 is CASSLQATDTQYF. The CDR3 bases are TGTGCCAGCAGCTTACAGGCTACAGATACGCAGTATTTT. V gene TRBV7-3 combines with J gene TRBJ2-3; no definite D call. There are 13 residues in the CDR3. Looked up from germline, CDR1 is SGHTA and CDR2 is FQGTGA. With 2 bases removed from V and 3 bases from J, the gap between germline ends came to 6 bases.

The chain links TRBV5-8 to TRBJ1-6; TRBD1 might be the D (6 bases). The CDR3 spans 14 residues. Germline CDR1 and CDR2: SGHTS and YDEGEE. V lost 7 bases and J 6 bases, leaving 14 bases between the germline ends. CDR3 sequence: CASLSTGGNSPLHF. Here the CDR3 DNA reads TGTGCCAGCTTATCGACAGGCGGTAATTCACCCCTCCACTTT. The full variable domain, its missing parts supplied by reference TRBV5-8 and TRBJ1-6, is EAGVTQSPTHLIKTRGQQATLRCSPISGHTSVYWYQQALGLGLQFLLWYDEGEERNRGNFPPRFSGRQFPNYSSELNVNALELEDSALYLCASLSTGGNSPLHFGNGTRLTVT.

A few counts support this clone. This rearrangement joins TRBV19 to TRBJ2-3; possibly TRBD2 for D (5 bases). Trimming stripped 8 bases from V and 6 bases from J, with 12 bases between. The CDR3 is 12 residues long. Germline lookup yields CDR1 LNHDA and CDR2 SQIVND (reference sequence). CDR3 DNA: TGTGCCAGTGCTAGCTCCCGGGATACGCAGTATTTT. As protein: CASASSRDTQYF.